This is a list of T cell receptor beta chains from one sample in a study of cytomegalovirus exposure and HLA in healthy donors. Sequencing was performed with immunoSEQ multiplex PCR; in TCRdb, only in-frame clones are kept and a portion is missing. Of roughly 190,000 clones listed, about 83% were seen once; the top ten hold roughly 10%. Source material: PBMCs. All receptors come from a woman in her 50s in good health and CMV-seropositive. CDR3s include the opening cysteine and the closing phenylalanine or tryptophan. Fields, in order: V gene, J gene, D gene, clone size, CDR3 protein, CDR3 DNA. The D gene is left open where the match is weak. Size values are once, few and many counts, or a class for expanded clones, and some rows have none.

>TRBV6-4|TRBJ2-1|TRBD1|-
CASSDSGRGREQFF
TGTGCCAGCAGTGACTCGGGCAGGGGGCGCGAGCAGTTCTTC
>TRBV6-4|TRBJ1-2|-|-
CASSDIGGFLGGYTF
TGTGCCAGCAGTGACATCGGGGGTTTTCTGGGAGGCTACACCTTC
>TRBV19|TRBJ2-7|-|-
CASSIGSEQYF
TGTGCCAGTAGTATTGGTAGCGAGCAGTACTTC
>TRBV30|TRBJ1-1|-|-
CAWSRLTANTEAFF
TGTGCCTGGAGTCGACTGACTGCGAACACTGAAGCTTTCTTT
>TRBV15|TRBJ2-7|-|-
CATSRDLGAWEQYF
TGTGCCACCAGCAGAGATTTGGGGGCGTGGGAGCAGTACTTC
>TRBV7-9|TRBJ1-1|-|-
CSSSSTANTEAFF
TGTTCCAGCAGTTCGACAGCGAACACTGAAGCTTTCTTT
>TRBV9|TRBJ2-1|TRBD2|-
CASSELADYNEQFF
TGTGCCAGCAGCGAGCTAGCGGACTACAATGAGCAGTTCTTC
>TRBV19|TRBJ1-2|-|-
CASRQDKFYGYTF
TGTGCCAGTAGACAGGACAAGTTCTATGGCTACACCTTC
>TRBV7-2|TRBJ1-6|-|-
CASSPWGDSPLHF
TGTGCCAGCAGCCCTTGGGGGGATTCACCCCTCCACTTT
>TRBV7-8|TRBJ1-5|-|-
CASSPGTGSQPQHF
TGTGCCAGCAGCCCAGGCACAGGGAGTCAGCCCCAGCATTTT
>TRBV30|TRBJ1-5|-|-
CAWSVDPAGNQPQHF
TGTGCCTGGAGTGTAGACCCGGCGGGCAATCAGCCCCAGCATTTT
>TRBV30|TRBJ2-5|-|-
CAWSVQGKTQYF
TGTGCCTGGAGTGTACAGGGAAAGACCCAGTACTTC
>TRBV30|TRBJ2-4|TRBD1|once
CAWSRQGTNIQYF
TGTGCCTGGAGTAGACAGGGGACGAACATTCAGTACTTC
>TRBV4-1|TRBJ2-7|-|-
CASSQLWDLRYEQYF
TGCGCCAGCAGCCAGCTGTGGGACTTACGTTACGAGCAGTACTTC
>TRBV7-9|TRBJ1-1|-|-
CASSSGRTVWNTEAFF
TGTGCCAGCAGCTCTGGTAGGACAGTATGGAACACTGAAGCTTTCTTT
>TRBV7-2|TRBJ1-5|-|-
CASSLAQEQPQHF
TGTGCCAGCAGCTTAGCCCAGGAACAGCCCCAGCATTTT
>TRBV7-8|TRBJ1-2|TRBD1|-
CASSPHRGRPNYGYTF
TGTGCCAGCAGCCCGCACAGGGGGCGTCCTAACTATGGCTACACCTTC
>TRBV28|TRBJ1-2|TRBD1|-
CASSPLGLTLWGQPQRYTF
TGTGCCAGCAGTCCGCTCGGGCTAACATTGTGGGGACAGCCCCAACGCTACACCTTC
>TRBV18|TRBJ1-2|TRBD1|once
CASSPSGTGVSPF
TGTGCCAGCTCACCATCCGGGACAGGGGTTTCACCCTTC
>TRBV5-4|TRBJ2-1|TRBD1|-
CASSSQQGLNNEQFF
TGTGCCAGCAGCTCCCAACAGGGGCTCAACAATGAGCAGTTCTTC
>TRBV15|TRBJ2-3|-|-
CATSGGTDSTDTQYF
TGTGCCACCAGCGGCGGGACAGATAGCACAGATACGCAGTATTTT
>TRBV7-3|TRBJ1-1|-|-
CASSLIGGSTEAFF
TGTGCCAGCAGCTTAATTGGAGGGTCCACTGAAGCTTTCTTT
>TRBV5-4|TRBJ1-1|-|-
CASSPDRLNTEAFF
TGTGCCAGCAGCCCGGACAGACTGAACACTGAAGCTTTCTTT
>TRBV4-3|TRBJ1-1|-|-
CASSQDRGGAEGNTEAFF
TGCGCCAGCAGCCAAGATCGGGGGGGGGCAGAGGGGAACACTGAAGCTTTCTTT
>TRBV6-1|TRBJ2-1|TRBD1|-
CASSGHRGSNEQFF
TGTGCCAGCAGTGGGCACAGGGGAAGCAATGAGCAGTTCTTC
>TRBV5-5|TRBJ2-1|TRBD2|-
CASSRAQGKAGLAAPEQFF
TGTGCCAGCAGCCGGGCCCAGGGTAAAGCGGGACTAGCGGCCCCAGAGCAGTTCTTC
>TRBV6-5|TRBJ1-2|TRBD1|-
CASSRQGTVGYTF
TGTGCCAGCAGCCGACAGGGAACGGTTGGCTACACCTTC
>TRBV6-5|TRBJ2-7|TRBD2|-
CASRTGGAYEQYF
TGTGCCAGCAGAACGGGGGGAGCCTACGAGCAGTACTTC
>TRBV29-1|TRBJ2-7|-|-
CSVAGQHSYEQYF
TGCAGCGTTGCGGGACAACACTCCTACGAGCAGTACTTC
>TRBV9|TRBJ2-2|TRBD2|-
CASSATTSGSTGELFF
TGTGCCAGCAGCGCGACGACTAGCGGGAGCACCGGGGAGCTGTTTTTT
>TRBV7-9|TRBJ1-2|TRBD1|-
CASSPGAGGGYTF
TGTGCCAGCAGCCCTGGTGCAGGGGGTGGCTACACCTTC
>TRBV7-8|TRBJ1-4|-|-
CASTPTRGPAEKLFF
TGTGCCAGCACACCTACCAGGGGCCCTGCAGAAAAACTGTTTTTT
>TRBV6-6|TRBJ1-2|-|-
CASSPDRSYGYTF
TGTGCCAGCAGCCCCGACAGGAGCTATGGCTACACCTTC
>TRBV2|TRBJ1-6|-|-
CASSETSPGSRSPLHF
TGTGCCAGCAGTGAGACTTCCCCAGGGTCTAGGTCACCCCTCCACTTT
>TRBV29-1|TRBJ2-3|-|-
CSVRRGGEDTQYF
TGCAGCGTCCGGCGAGGGGGGGAAGATACGCAGTATTTT
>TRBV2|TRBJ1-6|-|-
CASSVLRGEGSPLHF
TGTGCCAGCAGTGTTTTACGTGGCGAGGGCTCACCCCTCCACTTT
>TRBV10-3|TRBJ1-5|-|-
CAISQGWVDQPQHF
TGTGCCATCAGTCAGGGGTGGGTTGATCAGCCCCAGCATTTT
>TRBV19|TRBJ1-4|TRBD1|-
CASRLTGNSEKLFF
TGTGCCAGTAGATTGACAGGGAATAGTGAAAAACTGTTTTTT
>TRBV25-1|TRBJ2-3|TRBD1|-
CASSEDRDADTQYF
TGTGCCAGCAGTGAAGACAGGGATGCAGATACGCAGTATTTT
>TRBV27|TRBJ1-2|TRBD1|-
CASSFWGQGGYTF
TGTGCCAGCAGTTTCTGGGGACAGGGAGGCTACACCTTC
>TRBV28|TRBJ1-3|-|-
CASTGNLANTIYF
TGTGCCAGCACGGGGAATCTGGCGAACACCATATATTTT
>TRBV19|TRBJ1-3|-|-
CASIPRPRGTASGNTIYF
TGTGCCAGTATCCCACGTCCCCGGGGGACTGCCTCTGGAAACACCATATATTTT
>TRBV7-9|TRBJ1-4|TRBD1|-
CASSTGQAATNEKLFF
TGTGCCAGCAGCACCGGACAGGCCGCAACTAATGAAAAACTGTTTTTT
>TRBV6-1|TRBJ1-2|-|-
CASSGSQGNYGYTF
TGTGCCAGCAGTGGCAGTCAGGGGAACTATGGCTACACCTTC
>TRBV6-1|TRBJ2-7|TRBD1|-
CASSLTGGNDEQYF
TGTGCCAGCAGTCTAACAGGGGGCAACGACGAGCAGTACTTC
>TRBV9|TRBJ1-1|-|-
CASKDLGEGTEAFF
TGTGCCAGCAAAGATCTGGGTGAGGGCACTGAAGCTTTCTTT
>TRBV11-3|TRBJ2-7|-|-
CASSSYAGLDYEQYF
TGTGCCAGCTCTAGTTATGCGGGGCTAGACTACGAGCAGTACTTC